The source of this T cell receptor (beta chain) is a study of shared clonotypes between healthy human individuals. A remark on this clone: No antigen is known for it.

The study, taken as a whole, reports: Incompleteness in sorted-subset sequencing, despite large depth, was shown by rarefaction. Some naive CD4 clonotypes, around 4.7%, turned up in common across four donors.

CDR3 length: 13 residues. V was clipped by 6 bases and J by 4 bases, with 12 bases between them. Looked up from germline, CDR1 is MNHEY and CDR2 is SMNVEV (reference sequence). All donors qualified as healthy HIV-negative adults and had experienced no recent acute infections or vaccinations. Original processing notes: Owing to the provision of junction-only sequences devoid of quality scores by immunoSEQ, filtering differed. Clones were read by immunoSEQ multiplex PCR, and TCRdb kept only the in-frame ones, dropping some. Clone size and V and J calls were adopted from that table, with D and trimming inferred from the DNA. The sample contains around 1.6 million clones, 95% to 99% of which appear only once.

The specimen was naive CD4+ T cells sorted from blood. Subset indicated: CD45RA+ positively selected. V usage is TRBV27 and J usage is TRBJ2-5; TRBD2 is a possible D gene (5 bases). The clonotype comes from a man aged 30-40 years in good health. DNA for the CDR3: TGTGCCAGCAGATCGGGGTCGGCAGAGACCCAGTACTTC. As protein: CASRSGSAETQYF.